One and the same sample provided the 32 T cell receptor beta chains below, sequenced in a study of human T cells and chemical hapten exposure. In the library, unique molecular identifiers were attached to individual cDNA molecules. Using its own MiXCR run on the reads, TCRdb lists one record per CDR3 protein. Of about 120,000 distinct CDR3 sequences listed, about 7.7% are singletons. Unfractionated whole blood was the source from which total RNA was extracted. Sequencing input: whole blood. The receptors were sampled from a human donor in good health. Some clones in this sample may be carry-over from other donors' samples.

This clonotype was picked up a small number of times. The J gene is TRBJ2-7, the V gene TRBV28; 10 bases align to TRBD1. The germline V gene encodes CDR1 MDHEN and CDR2 SYDVKM. With 5 bases clipped from V and 6 bases from J, the junction kept 7 bases outside the gene matches. The CDR3 contains 14 residues. The CDR3 region is CASSRRTGGLEQYF. As DNA, the CDR3 is TGTGCCAGCAGTCGCCGGACAGGGGGTCTCGAGCAGTACTTC.

Ten or more counts support this clonotype. The J gene is TRBJ2-1, the V gene TRBV20-1; D not certain. Germline V gives CDR1 DFQATT, CDR2 SNEGSKA (reference sequence). This CDR3 spans 12 amino acids. The V and J ends lost 0 bases and 7 bases respectively, with 7 bases between them. The CDR3 DNA is TGCAGTGCTAGAGATCTTGAAAATGAGCAGTTCTTC. It translates to CSARDLENEQFF.

The chain employs TRBV7-9 and TRBJ1-5; D unresolved. The V end lost 0 bases, the J end lost 4 bases, and 13 bases lay between the germline ends. CDR1 and CDR2 from the germline V gene are SEHNR and FQNEAQ (reference sequence). The CDR3 sequence is 16 residues long. The CDR3 coding sequence is TGTGCCAGCAGCTTAGCGCGACCCAAAGAAAATCAGCCCCAGCATTTT. As protein: CASSLARPKENQPQHF.

This clonotype was seen repeatedly, ten times or more. The rearrangement joins TRBV7-2 to TRBJ2-1, with 9 nucleotides matching TRBD2. Germline loops: CDR1 SGHTA, CDR2 FQGNSA. The junction had 3 bases not matched to a gene; V was cut back by 0 bases and J by 6 bases. The CDR3 runs to 15 residues. The CDR3 bases are TGTGCCAGCAGCTTAGCATGGACTAGCGCCAATGAGCAGTTCTTC. Its protein product is CASSLAWTSANEQFF.

The chain employs TRBV3-1 and TRBJ2-3; 14 nucleotides align to TRBD2. With V trimmed by 1 base and J by 5 bases, 2 bases remained unmatched. There are 16 residues in the CDR3. Germline V gene sequence: CDR1 LGHDT, CDR2 YNNKEL (reference sequence). CDR3 sequence (DNA): TGTGCCAGCAGCCAAGGACTAGCGGGAGGGCGAGATACGCAGTATTTT. It encodes CASSQGLAGGRDTQYF.

A remark on this clonotype: This clone may be a read error of a much larger clone one base away. The CDR3 sequence is CAWRKGVNTEAFF. The CDR3 coding sequence is TGTGCCTGGAGGAAAGGGGTAAACACTGAAGCTTTCTTT. The chain uses TRBV30 and TRBJ1-1, with a tentative D call TRBD1 (5 bases). Germline-derived CDR1 and CDR2 are GTSNPN and SVGIG (reference sequence). V gave up 3 bases and J gave up 2 bases, with 10 bases separating them. The CDR3 has 13 amino acids.

This clonotype came up many times. The J gene is TRBJ2-1, the V gene TRBV12-3 or TRBV12-4; D may correspond to TRBD1 or TRBD2 (5 bases each). The CDR3 is 11 amino acids. V lost 3 bases to trimming and J lost 14 bases, with 11 bases between them. The CDR3 region is CASSFEGLEFF. The DNA of the CDR3 is TGTGCCAGCAGTTTTGAGGGGCTTGAGTTCTTC.

The chain uses TRBV27 and TRBJ2-7; 7 bases map to TRBD1. The CDR3 contains 15 residues. The trim removed 2 bases at V and 0 bases at J, leaving 4 bases unmatched. CDR1 is MNHEY and CDR2 is SMNVEV in the germline V gene (reference sequence). The chain's CDR3 is CASSLTRDSSYEQYF. The CDR3 nucleotides are TGTGCCAGCAGTTTAACACGGGACAGCTCCTACGAGCAGTACTTC.

Ten or more counts support this clonotype. The rearrangement links TRBV19 to TRBJ2-1; no definite D call. Germline CDR1 reads LNHDA; CDR2 reads SQIVND (reference sequence). V lost 4 bases and J lost 0, with 10 bases in between. CDR3 length equals 15 residues. CDR3 coding DNA: TGTGCCAGTAGTACCGACACCCGCTCCTACAATGAGCAGTTCTTC. Its translation: CASSTDTRSYNEQFF.

This clonotype was observed a few times. V gene TRBV14 combines with J gene TRBJ2-2, with 11 bases fitting TRBD2. This CDR3 has 17 amino acids. Trimming at V came to 1 base and at J to 4 bases, leaving 5 bases not matched to a gene. Germline CDR1 and CDR2: SGHDN and FVKESK. CDR3 amino acids: CASSQGLAGRSTGELFF. The DNA of the CDR3 is TGTGCCAGCAGCCAAGGACTAGCGGGGCGCAGCACCGGGGAGCTGTTTTTT. The full variable domain, completed using reference TRBV14 and TRBJ2-2, is EAGVTQFPSHSVIEKGQTVTLRCDPISGHDNLYWYRRVMGKEIKFLLHFVKESKQDESGMPNNRFLAERTGGTYSTLKVQPAELEDSGVYFCASSQGLAGRSTGELFFGEGSRLTVL.

The chain has TRBV20-1 and TRBJ2-1, with TRBD2 matching 12 bases. Germline V lookup: CDR1 DFQATT, CDR2 SNEGSKA (reference sequence). V shed 5 bases, J shed 7 bases, and the junction held 6 bases outside the gene matches. This CDR3 region has 14 residues. The CDR3, as DNA: TGCAGTGCTGCTAGCGGGGGGGCCTGGAATGAGCAGTTCTTC. Translated, it gives CSAASGGAWNEQFF.

The chain links TRBV5-4 to TRBJ1-2, with 10 bases that match TRBD1. Germline lookup yields CDR1 SGHNT and CDR2 YYREEE (reference sequence). The V segment lost 0 bases and the J segment 4 bases; nucleotides outside the gene matches: 9. The CDR3 extends over 17 amino acids. CDR3 sequence: CASSLVLRDRGGYGYTF. The CDR3 DNA reads as TGTGCCAGCAGCTTGGTTCTCCGGGACAGGGGAGGCTATGGCTACACCTTC.

V is TRBV19 and J is TRBJ1-2, with 10 bases aligning to TRBD1. The junction had 10 bases not matched to a gene; V was cut back by 8 bases and J by 4 bases. This CDR3 has 15 residues. Germline CDR1 and CDR2: LNHDA and SQIVND (reference sequence). CDR3 nucleotide sequence: TGTGCCAGTCAGTATTCTGGGACAGGGGCCTATGGCTACACCTTC. Translating it yields CASQYSGTGAYGYTF.

This rearrangement joins TRBV12-3 or TRBV12-4 to TRBJ1-1; D is ambiguous. V was trimmed by 7 bases and J by 4 bases, leaving 16 bases between them. This CDR3 has 14 residues. Here the CDR3 reads CASTLRGGPTEAFF. CDR3 nucleotide sequence: TGTGCCAGCACTCTCCGGGGAGGGCCCACTGAAGCTTTCTTT.

This clonotype was observed many times. The chain couples TRBV29-1 to TRBJ1-1; D remains unclear. V lost 3 bases to trimming and J lost 0 bases, with 8 bases between them. The CDR3 runs 13 residues. The V gene's germline CDR1 is SQVTM and CDR2 ANQGSEA. CDR3 in amino acids: CSVEPFMNTEAFF. The DNA for the CDR3 is TGCAGCGTTGAGCCGTTCATGAACACTGAAGCTTTCTTT.

This rearrangement joins TRBV27 to TRBJ1-1; D is unresolved. V lost 2 bases and J 3 bases, leaving 7 bases between the germline ends. Germline V gene sequence: CDR1 MNHEY, CDR2 SMNVEV (reference sequence). The CDR3 sequence is 13 residues long. The CDR3: CASSLMAHTEAFF. Here the CDR3 DNA reads TGTGCCAGCAGTTTAATGGCCCACACTGAAGCTTTCTTT.

This clonotype was seen many times. The chain combines TRBV6-2 or TRBV6-3 with TRBJ1-1, with D tentatively TRBD1 (5 bases). Looked up from germline, CDR1 is MNHEY and CDR2 is SVGEGT. Trimming left V 6 bases short and J 5 bases short, with 13 bases between. The CDR3 extends over 13 amino acids. The CDR3 reads CASRLQVGTEAFF. Written as DNA, the CDR3 is TGTGCCAGCAGACTACAGGTGGGGACTGAAGCTTTCTTT.

V is TRBV29-1 and J is TRBJ2-1; 8 positions match TRBD2. The V segment lost 4 bases and the J segment 9 bases; nucleotides outside the gene matches: 14. This CDR3 is built from 15 residues. Germline CDR1 SQVTM, CDR2 ANQGSEA. This CDR3 is CSVGFGLARSGEQFF. In DNA form, the CDR3 reads TGCAGCGTTGGCTTCGGACTAGCCCGGTCGGGTGAGCAGTTCTTC.

This clonotype has a handful of counts. CDR3 bases: TGTGCCAGTAGTATTCAAGAGGTACCTTACAATGAGCAGTTCTTC. The encoded protein is CASSIQEVPYNEQFF. The chain uses TRBV19 and TRBJ2-1; D gene uncertain. Germline-derived CDR1 and CDR2 are LNHDA and SQIVND (reference sequence). The length of the CDR3 is 15 residues. Trimming took 3 bases from V and 4 from J, leaving 13 bases between them.

This clonotype has a handful of counts. V gene TRBV29-1 combines with J gene TRBJ2-1; TRBD2 might be the D (5 bases). The CDR3 totals 15 residues. Germline CDR1 reads SQVTM; CDR2 reads ANQGSEA. V shed 3 bases and J shed 9 bases, with 21 bases lying between them. The CDR3 reads CSVDKREGLYGEQFF. The CDR3 coding sequence is TGCAGCGTTGATAAGAGGGAAGGTCTTTATGGTGAGCAGTTCTTC.

V gene TRBV12-3 or TRBV12-4 combines with J gene TRBJ2-7, with 10 positions matching TRBD1. This CDR3 is 16 amino acids long. Trimming at V came to 4 bases and at J to 4 bases, leaving 10 bases not matched to a gene. The CDR3 is CASSSSSSGQGYEQYF. The CDR3, as DNA: TGTGCCAGCAGTTCCTCGTCCTCGGGACAGGGGTACGAGCAGTACTTC.

Turning to this clonotype: One end of the junction is discordant with germline, which a read error may explain. V and J are TRBV25-1 and TRBJ2-2, with 11 positions matching TRBD2. CDR3 length equals 16 residues. Germline CDR1 is MGHDK and CDR2 is SYGVNS. CDR3: CASSDLAGGATGELLF. CDR3 DNA: TGTGCCAGCAGTGATCTAGCGGGAGGAGCCACCGGGGAGCTGCTTTTT.

This clonotype has at least ten counts. This chain uses TRBV12-3 or TRBV12-4 with TRBJ2-2; D is unclear. The ends were cut back, 0 bases at V and 4 bases at J, with 12 bases in the middle. This CDR3 is 16 amino acids long. The CDR3 DNA reads TGTGCCAGCAGTTTAGCGCTCGCCGGGTCCACCGGGGAGCTGTTTTTT. The encoded protein is CASSLALAGSTGELFF.

This clonotype has ten or more counts. The chain uses TRBV5-1 and TRBJ2-3; weak D call: TRBD1 (5 bases). V was trimmed by 1 base and J by 1 base, leaving 10 bases between them. CDR1 is SGHRS and CDR2 is YFSETQ in the germline V gene. CDR3 length equals 15 residues. CDR3 sequence (DNA): TGCGCCAGCAGCTTGTGGGGCGGAGGCACAGATACGCAGTATTTT. This codes for CASSLWGGGTDTQYF.

The CDR3 bases are TGTGCCAGCAGTTCGGGAGCGGGAGGAATCGGAAATGAGCAGTTCTTC. Its protein is CASSSGAGGIGNEQFF. The chain couples TRBV12-3 or TRBV12-4 to TRBJ2-1; 9 positions agree with TRBD2. The J segment lost 7 bases and the V segment lost 4 bases, leaving 11 bases of the junction unmatched. This CDR3 region has 16 residues.

The chain recombines TRBV20-1 with TRBJ2-7; D remains unclear. This CDR3 is 14 amino acids long. The V end was cut by 3 bases, the J end by 1 base, with 13 bases between. Germline-derived CDR1 and CDR2 are DFQATT and SNEGSKA (reference sequence). CDR3 in amino acids: CSARATGSSYEQYF. For the CDR3, the DNA is TGCAGTGCTAGGGCGACCGGGTCTTCCTACGAGCAGTACTTC.

The rearrangement links TRBV27 to TRBJ2-5; the D call may be TRBD1 or TRBD2 (5 bases each). The germline V gene has CDR1 MNHEY and CDR2 SMNVEV (reference sequence). Trimming pared 3 bases from V and 6 bases from J, leaving 14 bases between. This CDR3 is built from 14 residues. CDR3 sequence (DNA): TGTGCCAGCAGTTTGGGGCTAGCTGAAAAGACCCAGTACTTC. Encoded protein: CASSLGLAEKTQYF.

This clonotype was counted ten times or more. The chain links TRBV20-1 to TRBJ1-6, with D perhaps matching TRBD1 (5 bases). The germline CDR1 and CDR2 sequences are DFQATT and SNEGSKA (reference sequence). V was trimmed by 2 bases and J by 7 bases, leaving 15 bases between them. This CDR3 is 15 amino acids long. The CDR3 sequence is CSARKQGSWNSPLHF. CDR3 nucleotides: TGCAGTGCTAGAAAGCAGGGTTCATGGAATTCACCCCTCCACTTT.

This chain links TRBV7-3 with TRBJ2-1; no reliable D call. Trimming removed 4 bases from V and 3 bases from J, with 16 bases in between. CDR1 and CDR2 from the germline V gene are SGHTA and FQGTGA. This CDR3 spans 16 amino acids. The CDR3 DNA sequence: TGTGCCAGCAGCTCACCATCCGCTAGTTACTACAATGAGCAGTTCTTC. Its translation: CASSSPSASYYNEQFF. Together with reference TRBV7-3 and TRBJ2-1, the CDR3 gives the full variable domain: GAGVSQTPSNKVTEKGKYVELRCDPISGHTALYWYRQSLGQGPEFLIYFQGTGAADDSGLPNDRFFAVRPEGSVSTLKIQRTERGDSAVYLCASSSPSASYYNEQFFGPGTRLTVL.

This clonotype turned up a few times. The V and J genes are TRBV20-1 and TRBJ2-2; 8 positions agree with TRBD2. Trimming at V came to 0 bases and at J to 1 base, leaving 7 bases not matched to a gene. This CDR3 contains 17 residues. Looked up from germline, CDR1 is DFQATT and CDR2 is SNEGSKA (reference sequence). The CDR3 nucleotides read TGCAGTGCTAGAGATCCAAGCGGGAGCCAGAACACCGGGGAGCTGTTTTTT. This sequence encodes CSARDPSGSQNTGELFF.

In this sample, this clonotype turned up many times. CDR3 DNA sequence: TGCAGTGCTAGGATCGGGCAGAGCACTGAAGCTTTCTTT. Protein product: CSARIGQSTEAFF. The chain carries TRBV20-1 and TRBJ1-1, with D unresolved. The germline V gene encodes CDR1 DFQATT and CDR2 SNEGSKA (reference sequence). V shed 3 bases and J shed 4 bases, with 12 bases lying between them. This CDR3 has 13 residues.

V and J are TRBV20-1 and TRBJ2-7, with 10 bases fitting TRBD1. CDR3 length equals 18 residues. In germline, CDR1 is DFQATT, CDR2 SNEGSKA (reference sequence). Unmatched junction bases numbered 16, after V lost 3 bases and J lost 2 bases. The CDR3 reads CSARGGSRGQGQPYEQYF. DNA for the CDR3: TGCAGTGCTAGGGGAGGCAGCAGGGGACAGGGGCAGCCCTACGAGCAGTACTTC.